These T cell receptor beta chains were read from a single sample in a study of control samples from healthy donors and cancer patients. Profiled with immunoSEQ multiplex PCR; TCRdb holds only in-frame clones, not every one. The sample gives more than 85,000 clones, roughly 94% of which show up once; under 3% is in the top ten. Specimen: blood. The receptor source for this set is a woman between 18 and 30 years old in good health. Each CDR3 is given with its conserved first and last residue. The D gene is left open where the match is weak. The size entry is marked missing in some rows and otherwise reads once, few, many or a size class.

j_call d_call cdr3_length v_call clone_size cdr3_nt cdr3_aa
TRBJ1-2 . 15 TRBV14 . TGTGCCAGCAGCCGGATCCATGGAGGCGGCTATGGCTACACCTTC CASSRIHGGGYGYTF
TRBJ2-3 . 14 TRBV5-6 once TGTGCCAGCAGCTTCCCGGGGGGCGCAGATACGCAGTATTTT CASSFPGGADTQYF
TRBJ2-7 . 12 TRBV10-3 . TGTGCCATCAGTGAGTCGTCCCAGGAGCAGTACTTC CAISESSQEQYF
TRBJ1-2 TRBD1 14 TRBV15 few TGTGCCACCAGCTCTCGGCGTACAGGGGATGGCTACACCTTC CATSSRRTGDGYTF
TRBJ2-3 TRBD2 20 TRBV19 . TGTGCCAGTAGTCCGTCGACTAGCGGGAGGGTCATGTTGGGCACAGATACGCAGTATTTT CASSPSTSGRVMLGTDTQYF
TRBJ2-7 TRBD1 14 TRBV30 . TGTGCCTGGACTGACAGGGGCTTTGCCTACGAGCAGTACTTC CAWTDRGFAYEQYF
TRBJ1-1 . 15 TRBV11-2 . TGTGCCAGCAGCCAGGGAGGTTTCATCGACACTGAAGCTTTCTTT CASSQGGFIDTEAFF
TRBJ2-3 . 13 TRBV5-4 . TGTGCCAGCAGCTTGTACAACACAGATACGCAGTATTTT CASSLYNTDTQYF
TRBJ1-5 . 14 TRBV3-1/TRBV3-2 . TGTGCCAGCAGCCAAGCGAGGGGCAATCAGCCCCAGCATTTT CASSQARGNQPQHF
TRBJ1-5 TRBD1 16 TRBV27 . TGTGCCAGCAGTCAGAGACAGGGGACGAACAATCAGCCCCAGCATTTT CASSQRQGTNNQPQHF
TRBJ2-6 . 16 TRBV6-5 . TGTGCCAGCAGTTACTCTGAGGGAAGTGGGGCCAACGTCCTGACTTTC CASSYSEGSGANVLTF
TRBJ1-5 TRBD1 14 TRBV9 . TGTGCCAGCAGCGTAGACGACAGGGCCCAGCCCCAGCATTTT CASSVDDRAQPQHF
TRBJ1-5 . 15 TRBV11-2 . TGTGCCAGCAGCTTCGGACAGCATAGCAATCAGCCCCAGCATTTT CASSFGQHSNQPQHF
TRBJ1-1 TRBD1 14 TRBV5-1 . TGCGCCAGCAGCGTAGACAGGGGGAACACTGAAGCTTTCTTT CASSVDRGNTEAFF
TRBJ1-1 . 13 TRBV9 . TGTGCCAGCAGCGGGAGCCGCTCGCAGGGTGCTTTCTTT CASSGSRSQGAFF
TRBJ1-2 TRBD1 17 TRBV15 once TGTGCCACCAGCAGAGATCTATGGACAGGGAAGGACTATGGCTACACCTTC CATSRDLWTGKDYGYTF
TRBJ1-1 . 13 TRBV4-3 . TGCGCCAGCAGCCAAACGGAACGCACTGAAGCTTTCTTT CASSQTERTEAFF